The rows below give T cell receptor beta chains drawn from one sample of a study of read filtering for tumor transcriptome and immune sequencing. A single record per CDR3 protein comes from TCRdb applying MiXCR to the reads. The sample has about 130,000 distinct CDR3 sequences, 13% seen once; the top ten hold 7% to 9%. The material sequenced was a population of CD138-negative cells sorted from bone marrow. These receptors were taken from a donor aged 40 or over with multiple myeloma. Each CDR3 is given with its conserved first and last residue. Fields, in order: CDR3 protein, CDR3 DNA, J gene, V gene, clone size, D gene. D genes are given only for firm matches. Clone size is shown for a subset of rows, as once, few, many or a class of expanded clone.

cdr3_aa: CSATGSPSGANVLTF
cdr3_nt: TGCAGTGCCACCGGGTCCCCCTCTGGGGCCAACGTCCTGACTTTC
j_call: TRBJ2-6
v_call: TRBV20-1
clone_size: many
d_call: -

cdr3_aa: CASSRQRSLGADEQFF
cdr3_nt: TGTGCCAGCTCACGCCAGCGATCACTAGGAGCGGATGAGCAGTTCTTC
j_call: TRBJ2-1
v_call: TRBV18
clone_size: -
d_call: -

cdr3_aa: CASQEWAGPPPPDTQYF
cdr3_nt: TGTGCCAGCCAAGAGTGGGCAGGACCCCCCCCCCCGGATACGCAGTATTTT
j_call: TRBJ2-3
v_call: TRBV2
clone_size: few
d_call: -

cdr3_aa: CASSYSSGISYNEQFF
cdr3_nt: TGTGCCAGCAGTTACTCCTCCGGGATAAGCTACAATGAGCAGTTCTTC
j_call: TRBJ2-1
v_call: TRBV6-5
clone_size: many
d_call: -

cdr3_aa: CASIEGIGQNTEAFF
cdr3_nt: TGTGCCAGCATCGAGGGGATCGGCCAGAACACTGAAGCTTTCTTT
j_call: TRBJ1-1
v_call: TRBV12-3/TRBV12-4
clone_size: few
d_call: -

cdr3_aa: CSVNLGPYEQYF
cdr3_nt: TGCAGCGTCAACCTAGGCCCCTACGAGCAGTACTTC
j_call: TRBJ2-7
v_call: TRBV29-1
clone_size: many
d_call: -

cdr3_aa: CASSYAPDRSNTEAFF
cdr3_nt: TGTGCCAGCAGCTACGCCCCCGACAGGTCTAACACTGAAGCTTTCTTT
j_call: TRBJ1-1
v_call: TRBV5-5
clone_size: many
d_call: -

cdr3_aa: CAWSRASSYNEQFF
cdr3_nt: TGTGCCTGGAGTAGGGCTAGCTCCTACAATGAGCAGTTCTTC
j_call: TRBJ2-1
v_call: TRBV30
clone_size: many
d_call: -

cdr3_aa: CASSLGRGGETDTQYF
cdr3_nt: TGTGCCAGCAGCTTGGGCAGGGGAGGTGAAACAGATACGCAGTATTTT
j_call: TRBJ2-3
v_call: TRBV11-2
clone_size: many
d_call: -

cdr3_aa: CASSLIDFGTDTQYF
cdr3_nt: TGTGCCAGCAGCTTGATCGATTTCGGCACAGATACGCAGTATTTT
j_call: TRBJ2-3
v_call: TRBV5-4
clone_size: -
d_call: -

cdr3_aa: CASLSVGEKLFF
cdr3_nt: TGTGCCAGCTTATCGGTGGGAGAAAAACTGTTTTTT
j_call: TRBJ1-4
v_call: TRBV6-1
clone_size: many
d_call: -

cdr3_aa: CATSARMGGYQETQYF
cdr3_nt: TGTGCCACCAGTGCCCGAATGGGGGGTTACCAAGAGACCCAGTACTTC
j_call: TRBJ2-5
v_call: TRBV24-1
clone_size: many
d_call: -

cdr3_aa: CASSFQGQPQHF
cdr3_nt: TGTGCCAGCAGTTTCCAGGGTCAGCCCCAGCATTTT
j_call: TRBJ1-5
v_call: TRBV12-3/TRBV12-4
clone_size: many
d_call: -

cdr3_aa: CASSLPRYNEQFF
cdr3_nt: TGCGCCAGCAGCTTACCGCGCTACAATGAGCAGTTCTTC
j_call: TRBJ2-1
v_call: TRBV5-1
clone_size: many
d_call: -

cdr3_aa: CASSPGGGISYNEQFF
cdr3_nt: TGTGCCAGCAGCCCGGGAGGGGGGATTTCCTACAATGAGCAGTTCTTC
j_call: TRBJ2-1
v_call: TRBV7-2
clone_size: many
d_call: TRBD2

cdr3_aa: CASSTDRYNEQFF
cdr3_nt: TGCGCCAGCAGCACGGACCGCTACAATGAGCAGTTCTTC
j_call: TRBJ2-1
v_call: TRBV5-1
clone_size: many
d_call: -

cdr3_aa: CSVGLTGLHGYTF
cdr3_nt: TGCAGCGTCGGTTTGACGGGACTGCATGGCTACACCTTC
j_call: TRBJ1-2
v_call: TRBV29-1
clone_size: many
d_call: -

cdr3_aa: CAWQLAGGPTDTQYF
cdr3_nt: TGTGCCTGGCAGCTAGCGGGAGGCCCAACAGATACGCAGTATTTT
j_call: TRBJ2-3
v_call: TRBV30
clone_size: few
d_call: TRBD2

cdr3_aa: CASSSLTSSYNEQFF
cdr3_nt: TGTGCCAGCAGCTCCTTGACTAGCTCCTACAATGAGCAGTTCTTC
j_call: TRBJ2-1
v_call: TRBV7-2
clone_size: many
d_call: -

cdr3_aa: CASSQARVSRDTQYF
cdr3_nt: TGTGCCAGCAGCCAGGCAAGGGTCTCACGAGATACGCAGTATTTT
j_call: TRBJ2-3
v_call: TRBV14
clone_size: many
d_call: -

cdr3_aa: CASSESRDSSYEQYF
cdr3_nt: TGCGCCAGCAGTGAGTCCCGGGACAGTTCCTACGAGCAGTACTTC
j_call: TRBJ2-7
v_call: TRBV10-1
clone_size: many
d_call: TRBD1

cdr3_aa: CASSAPGGMGETQYF
cdr3_nt: TGTGCCAGTAGTGCCCCCGGTGGGATGGGAGAGACCCAGTACTTC
j_call: TRBJ2-5
v_call: TRBV19
clone_size: -
d_call: -

cdr3_aa: CATSAGVSYEQYF
cdr3_nt: TGTGCCACCAGCGCAGGGGTCTCCTACGAGCAGTACTTC
j_call: TRBJ2-7
v_call: TRBV15
clone_size: many
d_call: -

cdr3_aa: CASSPFSGTNTGELFF
cdr3_nt: TGCGCCAGCAGCCCCTTTAGCGGGACTAACACCGGGGAGCTGTTTTTT
j_call: TRBJ2-2
v_call: TRBV4-3
clone_size: many
d_call: TRBD2

cdr3_aa: CSALHSGTYTDTQYF
cdr3_nt: TGCAGTGCCCTACATTCCGGGACTTACACAGATACGCAGTATTTT
j_call: TRBJ2-3
v_call: TRBV20-1
clone_size: many
d_call: -

cdr3_aa: CASSLVGNEQFF
cdr3_nt: TGTGCCAGCAGCTTAGTGGGGAATGAGCAGTTCTTC
j_call: TRBJ2-1
v_call: TRBV7-9
clone_size: many
d_call: -

cdr3_aa: CASSLRTAGLAGVPPAYEQYF
cdr3_nt: TGTGCCAGCAGCTTACGTACCGCGGGACTAGCGGGAGTCCCCCCGGCCTACGAGCAGTACTTC
j_call: TRBJ2-7
v_call: TRBV7-3
clone_size: many
d_call: TRBD2

cdr3_aa: CASSYGGQPQHF
cdr3_nt: TGTGCCAGCAGTTACGGTGGGCAGCCCCAGCATTTT
j_call: TRBJ1-5
v_call: TRBV6-2/TRBV6-3
clone_size: many
d_call: -

cdr3_aa: CTSSPNPGDEAFF
cdr3_nt: TGTACCAGCAGCCCCAACCCGGGGGACGAAGCTTTCTTT
j_call: TRBJ1-1
v_call: TRBV7-3
clone_size: few
d_call: -

cdr3_aa: CSAEWGGTEAFF
cdr3_nt: TGCAGTGCTGAATGGGGTGGAACTGAAGCTTTCTTT
j_call: TRBJ1-1
v_call: TRBV20-1
clone_size: many
d_call: -

cdr3_aa: CASSYELVNQPQHF
cdr3_nt: TGTGCCAGCAGTTACGAGCTAGTCAATCAGCCCCAGCATTTT
j_call: TRBJ1-5
v_call: TRBV6-6
clone_size: many
d_call: -

cdr3_aa: CASSPAGSTSNEKLFF
cdr3_nt: TGCGCCAGCAGCCCGGCGGGAAGCACATCTAATGAAAAACTGTTTTTT
j_call: TRBJ1-4
v_call: TRBV4-3
clone_size: many
d_call: -

cdr3_aa: CASTSGTYEQYF
cdr3_nt: TGTGCCAGCACTAGCGGGACCTACGAGCAGTACTTC
j_call: TRBJ2-7
v_call: TRBV6-2/TRBV6-3
clone_size: many
d_call: TRBD2

cdr3_aa: CASSTDPRRVDTEAFF
cdr3_nt: TGTGCCAGCTCAACGGACCCCCGACGGGTGGACACTGAAGCTTTCTTT
j_call: TRBJ1-1
v_call: TRBV18
clone_size: many
d_call: -

cdr3_aa: CASSPGTPSEQYF
cdr3_nt: TGTGCCAGCAGCCCCGGGACTCCCTCCGAGCAGTACTTC
j_call: TRBJ2-7
v_call: TRBV9
clone_size: many
d_call: -

cdr3_aa: CSARDQGYEQYF
cdr3_nt: TGCAGTGCTAGAGATCAGGGGTACGAGCAGTACTTC
j_call: TRBJ2-7
v_call: TRBV20-1
clone_size: many
d_call: -

cdr3_aa: CASSLLLNEQFF
cdr3_nt: TGTGCCAGCAGCCTTTTACTTAATGAGCAGTTCTTC
j_call: TRBJ2-1
v_call: TRBV5-4
clone_size: many
d_call: -

cdr3_aa: CASSDASRSYNEQFF
cdr3_nt: TGCGCCAGCAGTGACGCTAGCCGCTCCTACAATGAGCAGTTCTTC
j_call: TRBJ2-1
v_call: TRBV10-2
clone_size: many
d_call: -

cdr3_aa: CASSYWTVRNQPQHF
cdr3_nt: TGTGCCAGCAGTTATTGGACAGTCCGCAATCAGCCCCAGCATTTT
j_call: TRBJ1-5
v_call: TRBV6-2/TRBV6-3
clone_size: many
d_call: -

cdr3_aa: CASSQGVRQWDYGYTF
cdr3_nt: TGTGCCAGCAGCCAAGGGGTCCGACAGTGGGACTATGGCTACACCTTC
j_call: TRBJ1-2
v_call: TRBV14
clone_size: many
d_call: -

cdr3_aa: CSVETLLRGNYGYTF
cdr3_nt: TGCAGCGTTGAAACGCTCCTTAGGGGAAACTATGGCTACACCTTC
j_call: TRBJ1-2
v_call: TRBV29-1
clone_size: many
d_call: -

cdr3_aa: CASSTGQGNQPQHF
cdr3_nt: TGTGCCAGCAGCACGGGACAGGGCAATCAGCCCCAGCATTTT
j_call: TRBJ1-5
v_call: TRBV9
clone_size: many
d_call: TRBD1

cdr3_aa: CSVGPEETQYF
cdr3_nt: TGCAGCGTTGGGCCAGAAGAGACCCAGTACTTC
j_call: TRBJ2-5
v_call: TRBV29-1
clone_size: many
d_call: -

cdr3_aa: CASSLGSLLNTGELFF
cdr3_nt: TGTGCCAGCAGCTTAGGCTCACTTCTGAACACCGGGGAGCTGTTTTTT
j_call: TRBJ2-2
v_call: TRBV11-3
clone_size: many
d_call: -

cdr3_aa: CASLQAPGVAFF
cdr3_nt: TGTGCCAGTCTTCAGGCGCCAGGGGTAGCTTTCTTT
j_call: TRBJ1-1
v_call: TRBV19
clone_size: few
d_call: -

cdr3_aa: CASSWRESTGELFF
cdr3_nt: TGTGCCAGCAGTTGGCGGGAGTCCACCGGGGAGCTGTTTTTT
j_call: TRBJ2-2
v_call: TRBV27
clone_size: many
d_call: TRBD2

cdr3_aa: CSVLRGGSEKRFF
cdr3_nt: TGCAGCGTTCTCAGGGGAGGGAGTGAAAAACGGTTTTTT
j_call: TRBJ1-4
v_call: TRBV29-1
clone_size: many
d_call: -

cdr3_aa: CASSSSGTSVTDTQYF
cdr3_nt: TGTGCCAGCAGTTCTTCCGGGACTAGCGTCACAGATACGCAGTATTTT
j_call: TRBJ2-3
v_call: TRBV12-3/TRBV12-4
clone_size: many
d_call: TRBD2

cdr3_aa: CSAIQAAATYEQYF
cdr3_nt: TGCAGTGCCATTCAAGCCGCGGCAACCTACGAGCAGTACTTC
j_call: TRBJ2-7
v_call: TRBV20-1
clone_size: many
d_call: -

cdr3_aa: CSVFTGGRAGELFF
cdr3_nt: TGCAGCGTTTTCACAGGGGGCAGGGCCGGGGAGCTGTTTTTT
j_call: TRBJ2-2
v_call: TRBV29-1
clone_size: many
d_call: TRBD1

cdr3_aa: CASSSAYNEQFF
cdr3_nt: TGTGCCTCCAGTTCGGCCTACAATGAGCAGTTCTTC
j_call: TRBJ2-1
v_call: TRBV12-3/TRBV12-4
clone_size: many
d_call: -

cdr3_aa: CASTNTGELFF
cdr3_nt: TGTGCCAGCACCAACACCGGGGAGCTGTTTTTT
j_call: TRBJ2-2
v_call: TRBV13
clone_size: many
d_call: -

cdr3_aa: CASSPSVADTQYF
cdr3_nt: TGTGCCAGCAGCCCGTCGGTGGCAGATACGCAGTATTTT
j_call: TRBJ2-3
v_call: TRBV5-5
clone_size: many
d_call: -

cdr3_aa: CASSRALMDTGELFF
cdr3_nt: TGTGCCAGCAGCCGAGCGCTCATGGACACCGGGGAGCTGTTTTTT
j_call: TRBJ2-2
v_call: TRBV7-9
clone_size: many
d_call: -